The rows below give T cell receptor beta chains drawn from one sample of a study of blood T cell repertoires in COVID-19. Profiling relied on immunoSEQ multiplex PCR, and the TCRdb table lists in-frame clones only, not all of them. The table has some 190,000 clones, roughly 89% seen once. The source material was PBMCs or T cells enriched from blood (not recorded which). The source is a woman in her forties with acute COVID-19. The CDR3 runs from the conserved cysteine through the conserved F or W. D genes are given only for firm matches. Where a row states a size, it is once, few, many or the class of an expanded clone; other rows omit it.

.	TRBJ1-3	TRBD1	14	TRBV2	CASREQGVGNTIYF	TGTGCCAGCAGAGAACAGGGGGTTGGAAACACCATATATTTT
.	TRBJ2-5	.	13	TRBV19	CASKQGGQETQYF	TGTGCCAGTAAACAGGGTGGGCAAGAGACCCAGTACTTC
few	TRBJ2-2	.	15	TRBV5-1	CASSLVTANTGELFF	TGCGCCAGCAGCTTGGTTACAGCGAACACCGGGGAGCTGTTTTTT
.	TRBJ1-6	.	15	TRBV6-2/TRBV6-3	CASSWEASRNSPLHF	TGTGCCAGCAGTTGGGAGGCATCAAGGAATTCACCCCTCCACTTT
.	TRBJ2-4	TRBD1	14	TRBV19	CASSGQGAKNIQYF	TGTGCCAGTAGTGGACAGGGGGCCAAAAACATTCAGTACTTC
.	TRBJ1-2	.	15	TRBV7-9	CASSRGSTAPYGYTF	TGTGCCAGCAGCCGTGGGTCGACAGCCCCGTATGGCTACACCTTC
.	TRBJ2-6	TRBD1	18	TRBV27	CASSFRQGIGSGANVLTF	TGTGCCAGCAGTTTTCGACAGGGGATAGGGTCTGGGGCCAACGTCCTGACTTTC
.	TRBJ2-3	.	15	TRBV15	CATSRAGSNTDTQYF	TGTGCCACCAGCAGAGCGGGTTCCAACACAGATACGCAGTATTTT
.	TRBJ2-1	TRBD2	15	TRBV25-1	CASSESPSGINEQFF	TGTGCCAGCAGTGAAAGTCCTAGCGGGATCAATGAGCAGTTCTTC
.	TRBJ2-5	TRBD2	15	TRBV30	CAWSVSWGLAETQYF	TGTGCCTGGAGTGTCAGTTGGGGACTAGCGGAGACCCAGTACTTC
.	TRBJ1-2	.	15	TRBV2	CASSERRGTNYGYTF	TGTGCCAGCAGTGAAAGGAGGGGAACTAACTATGGCTACACCTTC
.	TRBJ1-2	.	13	TRBV4-1	CASSQGRVYGYTF	TGCGCCAGCAGCCAAGGGCGGGTCTATGGCTACACCTTC
.	TRBJ2-3	TRBD2	17	TRBV7-9	CASSFLTSGRGGDTQYF	TGTGCCAGCAGCTTCTTGACTAGCGGGAGAGGTGGAGATACGCAGTATTTT
.	TRBJ2-6	.	16	TRBV4-1	CASGPRGAGGANVLTF	TGCGCCAGCGGCCCCCGGGGGGCGGGTGGGGCCAACGTCCTGACTTTC
.	TRBJ2-1	.	13	TRBV4-3	CASSQEGANEQFF	TGCGCCAGCAGCCAAGAGGGCGCCAATGAGCAGTTCTTC
.	TRBJ1-6	.	13	TRBV6-6	CASSPGWRSPLHF	TGTGCCAGCAGCCCCGGTTGGAGGTCACCCCTCCACTTT
few	TRBJ2-3	.	13	TRBV29-1	CSVEVSSTDTQYF	TGCAGCGTTGAAGTCAGTAGCACAGATACGCAGTATTTT
.	TRBJ2-7	.	15	TRBV4-1	CASSQGRGGLGEQYF	TGCGCCAGCAGCCAAGGGAGGGGGGGCCTCGGCGAGCAGTACTTC
.	TRBJ2-1	.	15	TRBV7-3	CASSLTGVSYNEQFF	TGTGCCAGCAGCTTAACGGGAGTTTCCTACAATGAGCAGTTCTTC
.	TRBJ2-2	.	15	TRBV5-1	CASSLVAGFTGELFF	TGCGCCAGCAGCTTGGTGGCGGGTTTCACCGGGGAGCTGTTTTTT
.	TRBJ2-1	.	16	TRBV5-3	CARSRLGGPHCNEQFF	TGTGCCAGAAGCCGTTTGGGCGGGCCCCATTGCAATGAGCAGTTCTTC